This T cell receptor (beta chain) is from a study of regulatory T cells in long-lasting Graves disease. For the study at large: The definition of persistent Graves' disease was over 5 years of antithyroid drugs with positive TSH receptor antibodies. The study's findings and limits: When disease was persistent, TRBV28, TRBJ1-2 and TRBJ2-5 were the favored segments. Analyses excluded thyroid tissue, covering peripheral blood alone.

Arm-PCR of CDR3 regions and iRepertoire HTBI primers were the basis on which TCR beta libraries were built. Per the authors' pipeline: Samples revealed fewer than 65 TRBV and approximately 15 TRBJ segments. TCRdb re-called the multiplex PCR reads with MiXCR, one entry per CDR3 protein. TCRdb, not the original authors, processed these V and J calls. The table shows fewer than 450,000 distinct CDR3 sequences, with around 20% occurring only once. The time point was: persistent/refractory GD, antithyroid drugs over 5 years with positive TRAb. Isolated PBMC RNA provided the starting material for the TCR library. Germline values: CDR1 MNHNS, CDR2 SASEGT. The V and J ends lost 5 bases and 4 bases respectively, with 11 bases between them. The CDR3 runs to 13 residues. Remarks on this clonotype: Its antigen remains unidentified.

Material: peripheral blood mononuclear cells (PBMCs), obtained when the disease was refractory, from a patient treated with antithyroid drugs. The genes are TRBV6-1 and TRBJ1-1; a possible D gene is TRBD1 (5 bases). This clonotype originated in a female donor with Graves disease. CDR3 in DNA: TGTGCCAGCAGTACGGGACGGTCCACTGAAGCTTTCTTT. Encoded protein: CASSTGRSTEAFF.